This TCR beta chain was captured in a study of cytomegalovirus exposure and HLA in healthy donors. Notes on this clone: Its antigen is unidentified.

PCR amplification relied on 60 Vbeta primers (plus 13 Jbeta primers). The data were produced by immunoSEQ multiplex PCR, yet TCRdb's version contains in-frame clones alone and is incomplete. Of about 200,000 clones listed, less than 85% are singletons. The study, taken as a whole, reports: In vitro, a few CMV-associated chains proved specific for CMV antigens.

With V trimmed by 4 bases and J by 4 bases, 5 bases remained unmatched. The V gene's germline CDR1 is LGHNA and CDR2 YNFKEQ. This CDR3 contains 17 residues. This chain uses TRBV4-2 with TRBJ2-3, with 16 bases fitting TRBD2. The TCR sequence derives from a girl aged 2-10 years in good health and CMV-seronegative. The sequencing sample was made of PBMCs. CDR3 loop: CASSPPGLAGGPDTQYF. The CDR3 region has the DNA TGTGCCAGCAGCCCTCCGGGACTAGCGGGGGGGCCAGATACGCAGTATTTT.